This record covers a single TCR beta chain. Time point denoted: after dendritic cell vaccination, including at tumor progression/relapse. Blood PBMC samples: pre-vaccination, two weeks post third vaccination, and at tumor progression. TCRdb keeps only in-frame clones here, not all; method: immunoSEQ multiplex PCR. This table holds tens of thousands of clones, over 75% found once. V was pared by 2 bases and J by 8 bases, with 10 bases between. Germline V CDR1 and CDR2: SGDLS, YYNGEE. CDR3 length: 12 residues. These data come from a study of glioma-infiltrating T cells after dendritic cell vaccination. Study summary: Patients had newly diagnosed or recurrent glioblastoma and received dendritic cell vaccines. Autologous tumor lysate-pulsed dendritic cell vaccination was given between the early 2000s and the early 2010s.

Specimen: blood, collected after dendritic cell vaccination. The rearrangement links TRBV9 to TRBJ1-2, with D maybe TRBD1 (6 bases). This clonotype was obtained from a human donor with glioblastoma. Here the CDR3 reads CASSVSTGGYTF. In nucleotides, the CDR3 is TGTGCCAGCAGCGTTTCTACAGGGGGCTACACCTTC.